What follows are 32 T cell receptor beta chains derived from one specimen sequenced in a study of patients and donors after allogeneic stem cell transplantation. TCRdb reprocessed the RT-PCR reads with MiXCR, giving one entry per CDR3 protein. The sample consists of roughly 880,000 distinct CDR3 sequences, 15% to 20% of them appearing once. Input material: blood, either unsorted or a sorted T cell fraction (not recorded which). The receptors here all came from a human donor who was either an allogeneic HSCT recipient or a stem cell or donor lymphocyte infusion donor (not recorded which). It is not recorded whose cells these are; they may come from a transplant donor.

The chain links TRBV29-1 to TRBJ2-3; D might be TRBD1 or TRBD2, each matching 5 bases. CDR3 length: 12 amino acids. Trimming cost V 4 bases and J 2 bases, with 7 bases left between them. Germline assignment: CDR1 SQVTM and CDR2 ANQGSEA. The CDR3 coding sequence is TGCAGCGTTGTGGGGACCACAGATACGCAGTATTTT. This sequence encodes CSVVGTTDTQYF.

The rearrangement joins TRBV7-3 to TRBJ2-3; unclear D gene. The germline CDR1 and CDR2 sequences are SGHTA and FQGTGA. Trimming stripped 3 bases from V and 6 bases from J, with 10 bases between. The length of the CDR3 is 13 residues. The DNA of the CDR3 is TGTGCCAGCAGCTTCCAATCAGCGGATACGCAGTATTTT. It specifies CASSFQSADTQYF.

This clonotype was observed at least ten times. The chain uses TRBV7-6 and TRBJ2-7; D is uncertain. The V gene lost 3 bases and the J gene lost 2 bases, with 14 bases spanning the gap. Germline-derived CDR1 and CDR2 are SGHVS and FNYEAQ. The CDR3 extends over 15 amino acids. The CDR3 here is CASSFDLGWAYEQYF. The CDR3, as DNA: TGTGCCAGCAGCTTTGATCTGGGATGGGCCTACGAGCAGTACTTC.

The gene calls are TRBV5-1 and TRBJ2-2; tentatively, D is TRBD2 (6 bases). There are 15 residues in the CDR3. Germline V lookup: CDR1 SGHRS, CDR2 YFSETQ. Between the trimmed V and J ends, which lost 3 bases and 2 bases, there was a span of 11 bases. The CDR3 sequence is CASSWWGVNTGELFF. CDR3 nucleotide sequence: TGCGCCAGCAGCTGGTGGGGGGTCAACACCGGGGAGCTGTTTTTT. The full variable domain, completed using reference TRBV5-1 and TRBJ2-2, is KAGVTQTPRYLIKTRGQQVTLSCSPISGHRSVSWYQQTPGQGLQFLFEYFSETQRNKGNFPGRFSGRQFSNSRSEMNVSTLELGDSALYLCASSWWGVNTGELFFGEGSRLTVL.

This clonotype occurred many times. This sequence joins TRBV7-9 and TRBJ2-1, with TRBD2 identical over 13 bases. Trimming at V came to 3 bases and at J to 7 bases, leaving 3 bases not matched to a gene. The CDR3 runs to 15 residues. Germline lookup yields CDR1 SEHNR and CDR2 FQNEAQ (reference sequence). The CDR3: CASSLGLAGRNEQFF. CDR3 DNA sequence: TGTGCCAGCAGCTTGGGACTAGCGGGAAGAAATGAGCAGTTCTTC.

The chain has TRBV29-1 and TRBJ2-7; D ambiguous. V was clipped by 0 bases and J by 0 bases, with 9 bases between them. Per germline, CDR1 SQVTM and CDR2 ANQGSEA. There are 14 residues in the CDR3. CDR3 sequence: CSVEDREFSYEQYF. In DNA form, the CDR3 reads TGCAGCGTTGAAGATAGGGAATTCTCCTACGAGCAGTACTTC.

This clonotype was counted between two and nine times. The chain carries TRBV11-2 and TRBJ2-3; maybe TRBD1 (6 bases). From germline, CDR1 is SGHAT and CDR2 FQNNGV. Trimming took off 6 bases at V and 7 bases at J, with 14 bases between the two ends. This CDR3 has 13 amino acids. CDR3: CASSPFQGYTQYF. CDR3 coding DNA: TGTGCCAGCAGTCCTTTTCAGGGGTATACGCAGTATTTT.

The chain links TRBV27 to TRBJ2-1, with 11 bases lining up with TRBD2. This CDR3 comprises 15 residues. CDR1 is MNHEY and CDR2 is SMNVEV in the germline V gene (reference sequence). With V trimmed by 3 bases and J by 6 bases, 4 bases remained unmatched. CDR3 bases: TGTGCCAGCAGTTTTAGCGGGAGGGCCGGCAATGAGCAGTTCTTC. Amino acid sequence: CASSFSGRAGNEQFF.

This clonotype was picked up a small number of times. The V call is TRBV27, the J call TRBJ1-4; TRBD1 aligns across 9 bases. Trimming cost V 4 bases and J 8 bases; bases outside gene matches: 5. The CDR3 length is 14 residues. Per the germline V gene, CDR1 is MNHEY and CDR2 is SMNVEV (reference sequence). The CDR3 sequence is CASSWGTGPEKLFF. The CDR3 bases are TGTGCCAGCAGTTGGGGGACAGGGCCCGAAAAACTGTTTTTT.

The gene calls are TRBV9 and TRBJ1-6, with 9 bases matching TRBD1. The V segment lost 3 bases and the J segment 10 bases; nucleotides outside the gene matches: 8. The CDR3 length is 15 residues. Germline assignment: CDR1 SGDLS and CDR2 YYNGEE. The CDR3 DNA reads TGTGCCAGCAGCGAGTGGGGACAGGGTGGATCACCCCTCCACTTT. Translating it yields CASSEWGQGGSPLHF.

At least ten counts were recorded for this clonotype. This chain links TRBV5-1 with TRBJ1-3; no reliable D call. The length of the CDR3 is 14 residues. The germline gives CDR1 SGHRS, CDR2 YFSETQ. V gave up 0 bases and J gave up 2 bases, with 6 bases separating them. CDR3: CASSLGDAGNTIYF. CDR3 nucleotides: TGCGCCAGCAGCTTGGGGGATGCTGGAAACACCATATATTTT.

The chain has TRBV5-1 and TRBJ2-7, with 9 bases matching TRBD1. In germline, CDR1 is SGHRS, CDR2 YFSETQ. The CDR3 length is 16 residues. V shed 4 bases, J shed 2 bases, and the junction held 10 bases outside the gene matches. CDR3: CASSPTGTGSPYEQYF. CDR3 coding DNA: TGCGCCAGCAGCCCAACCGGGACAGGGAGTCCCTACGAGCAGTACTTC.

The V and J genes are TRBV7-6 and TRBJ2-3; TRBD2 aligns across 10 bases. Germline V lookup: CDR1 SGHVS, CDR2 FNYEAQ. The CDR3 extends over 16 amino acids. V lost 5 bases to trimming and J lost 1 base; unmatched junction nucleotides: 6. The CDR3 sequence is CASSPASGGGTDTQYF. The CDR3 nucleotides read TGTGCCAGCAGCCCCGCCAGCGGGGGGGGCACAGATACGCAGTATTTT.

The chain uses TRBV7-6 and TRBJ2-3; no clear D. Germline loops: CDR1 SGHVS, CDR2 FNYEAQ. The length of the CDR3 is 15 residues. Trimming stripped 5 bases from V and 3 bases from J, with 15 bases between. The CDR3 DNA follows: TGTGCCAGCAGCCTTCTGGGCACCCCGACAGATACGCAGTATTTT. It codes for CASSLLGTPTDTQYF.

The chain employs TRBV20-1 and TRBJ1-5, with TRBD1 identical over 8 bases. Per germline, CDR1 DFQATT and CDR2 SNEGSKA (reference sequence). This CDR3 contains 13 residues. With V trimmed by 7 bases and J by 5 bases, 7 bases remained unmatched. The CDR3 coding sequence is TGCAGTGGAGCAGGGGGCTTCGATCAGCCCCAGCATTTT. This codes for CSGAGGFDQPQHF.

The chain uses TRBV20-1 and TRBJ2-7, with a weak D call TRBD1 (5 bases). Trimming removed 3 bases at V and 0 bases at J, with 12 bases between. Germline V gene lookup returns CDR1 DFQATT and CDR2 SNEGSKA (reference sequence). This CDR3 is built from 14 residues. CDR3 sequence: CSASPGSSSYEQYF. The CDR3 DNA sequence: TGCAGTGCTAGTCCAGGGTCGAGCTCCTACGAGCAGTACTTC.

CDR3 sequence: CASSSGGTIDTQYF. The CDR3 DNA is TGTGCCAGCAGCTCGGGAGGGACAATCGATACGCAGTATTTT. The chain combines TRBV5-5 with TRBJ2-3; 8 bases map to TRBD2. With V trimmed by 3 bases and J by 6 bases, 6 bases remained unmatched. The CDR3 runs to 14 residues. Germline lookup yields CDR1 SGHKS and CDR2 YYEKEE (reference sequence).

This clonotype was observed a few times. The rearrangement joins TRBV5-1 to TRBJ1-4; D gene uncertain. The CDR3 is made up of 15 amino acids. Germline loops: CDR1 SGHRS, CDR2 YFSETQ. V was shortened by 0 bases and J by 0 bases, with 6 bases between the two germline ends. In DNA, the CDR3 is TGCGCCAGCAGCTTGGGCCATTCAACTAATGAAAAACTGTTTTTT. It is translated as CASSLGHSTNEKLFF. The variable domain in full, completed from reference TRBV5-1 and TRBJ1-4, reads KAGVTQTPRYLIKTRGQQVTLSCSPISGHRSVSWYQQTPGQGLQFLFEYFSETQRNKGNFPGRFSGRQFSNSRSEMNVSTLELGDSALYLCASSLGHSTNEKLFFGSGTQLSVL.

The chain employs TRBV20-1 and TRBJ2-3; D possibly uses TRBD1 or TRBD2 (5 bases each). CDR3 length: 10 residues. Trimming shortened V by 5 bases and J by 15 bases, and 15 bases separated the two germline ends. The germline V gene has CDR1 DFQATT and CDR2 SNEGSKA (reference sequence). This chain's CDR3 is CSAHGGVLYF. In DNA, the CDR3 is TGCAGTGCTCATGGGGGAGTCTTATATTTT.

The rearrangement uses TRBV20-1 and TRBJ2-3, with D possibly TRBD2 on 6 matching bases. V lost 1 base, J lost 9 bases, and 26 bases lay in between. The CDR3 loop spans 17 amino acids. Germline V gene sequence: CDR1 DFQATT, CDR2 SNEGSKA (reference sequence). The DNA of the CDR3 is TGCAGTGCTAGAGTACCCCGGGGCTCCCCGGGACTGAGCACGCAGTATTTT. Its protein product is CSARVPRGSPGLSTQYF.

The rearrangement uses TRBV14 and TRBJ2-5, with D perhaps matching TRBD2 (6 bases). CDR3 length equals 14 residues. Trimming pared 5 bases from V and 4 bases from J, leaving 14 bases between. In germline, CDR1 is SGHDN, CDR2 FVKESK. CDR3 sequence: CASSVEGLRETQYF. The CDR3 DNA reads TGTGCCAGCAGCGTGGAGGGCCTAAGAGAGACCCAGTACTTC.

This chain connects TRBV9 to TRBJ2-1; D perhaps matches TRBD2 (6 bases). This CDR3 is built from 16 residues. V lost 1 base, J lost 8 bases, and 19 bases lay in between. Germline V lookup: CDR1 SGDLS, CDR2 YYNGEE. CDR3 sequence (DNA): TGTGCCAGCAGCGTATGGTGGCAGGTCAGGAGGGATGAGCAGTTCTTC. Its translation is CASSVWWQVRRDEQFF.

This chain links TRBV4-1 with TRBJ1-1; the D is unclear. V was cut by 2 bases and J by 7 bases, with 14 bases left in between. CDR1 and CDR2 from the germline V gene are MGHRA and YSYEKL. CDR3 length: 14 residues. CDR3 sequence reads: CASSQPVGKNEAFF. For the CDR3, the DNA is TGCGCCAGCAGCCAACCGGTAGGGAAAAATGAAGCTTTCTTT.

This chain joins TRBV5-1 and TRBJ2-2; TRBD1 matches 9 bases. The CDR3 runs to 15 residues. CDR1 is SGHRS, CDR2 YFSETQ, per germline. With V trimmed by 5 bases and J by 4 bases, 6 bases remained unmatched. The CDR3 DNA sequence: TGCGCCAGCAGTACCGGACAGGGGAGCACCGGGGAGCTGTTTTTT. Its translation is CASSTGQGSTGELFF. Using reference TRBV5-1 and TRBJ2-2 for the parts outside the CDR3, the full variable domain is KAGVTQTPRYLIKTRGQQVTLSCSPISGHRSVSWYQQTPGQGLQFLFEYFSETQRNKGNFPGRFSGRQFSNSRSEMNVSTLELGDSALYLCASSTGQGSTGELFFGEGSRLTVL.

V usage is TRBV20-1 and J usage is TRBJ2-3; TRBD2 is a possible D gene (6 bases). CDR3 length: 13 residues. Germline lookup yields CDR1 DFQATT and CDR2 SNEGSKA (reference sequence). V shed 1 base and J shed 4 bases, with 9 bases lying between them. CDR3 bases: TGCAGTGCTAGAGGTCCGGGGGCAGATACGCAGTATTTT. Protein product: CSARGPGADTQYF.

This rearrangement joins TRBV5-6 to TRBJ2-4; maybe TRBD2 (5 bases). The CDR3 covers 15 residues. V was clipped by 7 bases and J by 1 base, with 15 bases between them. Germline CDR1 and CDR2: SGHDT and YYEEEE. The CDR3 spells CASGRALLAKNIQYF. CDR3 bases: TGTGCCAGCGGGCGGGCCCTGCTCGCCAAAAACATTCAGTACTTC.

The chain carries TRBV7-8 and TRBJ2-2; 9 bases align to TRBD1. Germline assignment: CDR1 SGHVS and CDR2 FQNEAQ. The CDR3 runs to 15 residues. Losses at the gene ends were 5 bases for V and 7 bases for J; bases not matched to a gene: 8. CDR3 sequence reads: CASSAPQGARGELFF. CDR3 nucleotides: TGTGCCAGCAGCGCCCCACAGGGGGCTCGCGGGGAGCTGTTTTTT.

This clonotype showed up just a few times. CDR3 nucleotides: TGTGCCAGCGTTCGGGACAGGCCTCTGGTAACTGAAGCTTTCTTT. It specifies CASVRDRPLVTEAFF. J is TRBJ1-1 and V is TRBV6-2 or TRBV6-3, with 8 positions matching TRBD1. The V and J ends lost 8 bases and 5 bases, in that order; junction bases with no gene match: 13. The CDR3 is 15 residues long. CDR1 is MNHEY, CDR2 SVGEGT, per germline.

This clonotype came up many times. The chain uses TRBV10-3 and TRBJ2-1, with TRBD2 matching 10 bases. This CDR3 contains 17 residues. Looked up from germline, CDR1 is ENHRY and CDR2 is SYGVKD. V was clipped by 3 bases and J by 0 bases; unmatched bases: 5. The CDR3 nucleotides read TGTGCCATCAGTGAACTAGCGGGGACGAGCTCCTACAATGAGCAGTTCTTC. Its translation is CAISELAGTSSYNEQFF.

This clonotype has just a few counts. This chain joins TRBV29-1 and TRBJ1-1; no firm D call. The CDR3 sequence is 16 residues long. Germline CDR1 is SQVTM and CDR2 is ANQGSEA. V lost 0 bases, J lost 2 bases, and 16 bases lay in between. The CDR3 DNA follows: TGCAGCGTTGAAGATCGGATGCTCTGGCTAAACACTGAAGCTTTCTTT. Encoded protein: CSVEDRMLWLNTEAFF.

The CDR3 sequence: CSAPTGIASYEQYF. The CDR3 nucleotides are TGCAGTGCTCCTACCGGGATAGCCTCCTACGAGCAGTACTTC. V usage is TRBV20-1 and J usage is TRBJ2-7; possibly TRBD2 for D (5 bases). CDR1 DFQATT and CDR2 SNEGSKA come from the germline V gene (reference sequence). The CDR3 has 14 amino acids. Trimming removed 5 bases at V and 0 bases at J, with 14 bases between.

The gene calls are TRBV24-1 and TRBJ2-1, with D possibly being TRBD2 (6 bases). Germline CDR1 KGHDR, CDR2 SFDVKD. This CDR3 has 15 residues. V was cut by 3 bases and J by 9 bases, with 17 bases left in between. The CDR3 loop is CATSDSRLVYGEQFF. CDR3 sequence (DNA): TGTGCCACCAGTGATAGTAGACTAGTGTACGGTGAGCAGTTCTTC.